This entry describes one T cell receptor beta chain. Antigen unknown. Most PBMC samples had approximately 480 ng input DNA in six replicates. Sequenced by immunoSEQ multiplex PCR; TCRdb stores in-frame clones only, minus some. Of some 7,700 clones in the sample, roughly 74% were seen once. The sample belongs to a study of neoadjuvant anti-PD-1 for oral cavity cancer. Study-wide context: Patients without progression received a fourth nivolumab dose around day 43, then surgical resection on days 50-56. Study-wide points: Each response group had just a few patients in TCR analyses. Higher pretreatment Treg/Th17 ratios tracked higher pretreatment blood clonality.

Time point in this sample: after neoadjuvant nivolumab, at surgical resection. CDR3 length equals 13 residues. Germline V CDR1 and CDR2: KGHSH, LQKENI. The J segment lost 9 bases and the V segment lost 4 bases, leaving 6 bases of the junction unmatched. The sample consisted of PBMCs, taken after nivolumab (anti-PD-1) treatment. The V and J genes are TRBV18 and TRBJ2-1; 7 nucleotides match TRBD1. The origin of this receptor is a person between 35 and 79 years old with oral cavity squamous cell carcinoma. The DNA for the CDR3 is TGTGCCAGCTCACGGAACAACAGGGGTGAGCAGTTCTTC. It is translated as CASSRNNRGEQFF.